Presented here are 24 T cell receptor beta chains from one specimen sequenced in a study of blood T cell repertoires in COVID-19. Sequencing used immunoSEQ multiplex PCR; TCRdb keeps in-frame clones, though not all of them. The table has 250,000 to 300,000 clones, approximately 92% seen once; the top ten hold roughly 1.1%. Sample: PBMCs or T cells enriched from blood (not recorded which). These receptors came from a woman aged 25 to 45 who had recovered from COVID-19.

V usage is TRBV7-6 and J usage is TRBJ2-5; D possibly corresponds to TRBD2 (6 bases). CDR1 SGHVS and CDR2 FNYEAQ come from the germline V gene. The length of the CDR3 is 15 residues. Trimming shortened V by 7 bases and J by 2 bases, and 17 bases separated the two germline ends. The CDR3 sequence is CASNPSREIQETQYF. The CDR3 coding sequence is TGTGCCAGCAACCCCTCCCGGGAGATTCAAGAGACCCAGTACTTC.

This chain links TRBV4-1 with TRBJ2-7, with a tentative D call TRBD2 (6 bases). Trimming pared 4 bases from V and 4 bases from J, leaving 17 bases between. The CDR3 sequence is 15 residues long. The germline V gene has CDR1 MGHRA and CDR2 YSYEKL. The CDR3 DNA reads TGCGCCAGCAGCCCGGGACTGTTGGAAGCTTACGAGCAGTACTTC. It is translated as CASSPGLLEAYEQYF.

The chain recombines TRBV28 with TRBJ2-1; possible D gene TRBD2, 5 bases. Trimming shortened V by 2 bases and J by 13 bases, and 15 bases separated the two germline ends. The CDR3 loop spans 13 amino acids. Germline V gene sequence: CDR1 MDHEN, CDR2 SYDVKM. The CDR3 reads CASSLVGEPPQFF. The CDR3 nucleotides read TGTGCCAGCAGTTTAGTGGGAGAACCCCCTCAGTTCTTC.

The CDR3 nucleotides read TGCGCCACCGGGGCCGGGGGAGGGCCACAGACCCAGTACTTC. This translates into CATGAGGGPQTQYF. The V and J genes are TRBV5-1 and TRBJ2-5, with 7 bases fitting TRBD2. The germline V gene encodes CDR1 SGHRS and CDR2 YFSETQ. CDR3 length equals 14 residues. The junction had 14 bases not matched to a gene; V was cut back by 9 bases and J by 6 bases.

The chain couples TRBV11-1 to TRBJ2-2; maybe TRBD1 (6 bases). V shed 7 bases and J shed 0 bases, with 12 bases lying between them. CDR1 SGHAT and CDR2 FQDESV come from the germline V gene (reference sequence). The CDR3 is made up of 15 amino acids. CDR3 sequence (DNA): TGTGCCAGCACCGGACAGACCGCGAACACCGGGGAGCTGTTTTTT. It encodes CASTGQTANTGELFF.

This rearrangement joins TRBV30 to TRBJ1-4, with TRBD1 as a possible D gene (6 bases). The CDR3 runs to 13 residues. The V gene's germline CDR1 is GTSNPN and CDR2 SVGIG (reference sequence). V was pared by 2 bases and J by 5 bases, with 9 bases between. CDR3 sequence: CAWSWTANEKLFF. CDR3 DNA: TGTGCCTGGAGTTGGACAGCCAATGAAAAACTGTTTTTT.

This clone has just one count. The genes are TRBV11-2 and TRBJ2-1; 9 bases map to TRBD2. With V trimmed by 5 bases and J by 0 bases, 11 bases remained unmatched. The CDR3 runs to 18 residues. The germline CDR1 and CDR2 sequences are SGHAT and FQNNGV. CDR3 sequence: CASSVRLVAGASYNEQFF. The DNA of the CDR3 is TGTGCCAGCAGCGTACGACTGGTAGCGGGAGCCTCCTACAATGAGCAGTTCTTC.

The V and J genes are TRBV27 and TRBJ2-7; 12 bases fit TRBD2. From germline, CDR1 is MNHEY and CDR2 SMNVEV (reference sequence). V lost 4 bases to trimming and J lost 3 bases; unmatched junction nucleotides: 7. The CDR3 has 16 amino acids. In DNA, the CDR3 is TGTGCCAGCAGTTATCGCGCTAGCGGGAGGGTCTACGAGCAGTACTTC. The encoded protein is CASSYRASGRVYEQYF.

The V and J genes are TRBV7-6 and TRBJ2-2, with TRBD2 matching over 11 bases. V was pared by 7 bases and J by 6 bases, with 10 bases of the junction left unmatched. Germline V gives CDR1 SGHVS, CDR2 FNYEAQ. CDR3 length: 16 residues. The CDR3 DNA sequence: TGTGCCAGCACCCCCGGACTAGCGGGTACCTCCGGGGAGCTGTTTTTT. This codes for CASTPGLAGTSGELFF.

As DNA, the CDR3 is TGTGCCAGCAGGGACAGGGGTAATCAGCCCCAGCATTTT. Its translation is CASRDRGNQPQHF. The J gene is TRBJ1-5, the V gene TRBV3-1 (or the pseudogene TRBV3-2), with 9 bases aligning to TRBD1. Germline V gene sequence: CDR1 LGHDT, CDR2 YNNKEL (reference sequence). The CDR3 runs 13 residues. V lost 6 bases to trimming and J lost 4 bases; unmatched junction nucleotides: 1.

CDR3 in amino acids: CASNTGDREKLFF. The CDR3 DNA reads as TGTGCCAGCAATACAGGGGACCGTGAAAAACTGTTTTTT. V and J are TRBV28 and TRBJ1-4, with TRBD1 identical over 7 bases. Germline values: CDR1 MDHEN, CDR2 SYDVKM. The ends lost 7 bases at V and 7 bases at J; junction bases unmatched: 6. The CDR3 sequence is 13 residues long.

To note about this clone: An end of the junction differs from the germline gene, which may be a read error. The chain employs TRBV7-7 and TRBJ2-2; D is possibly TRBD2 (5 bases). Germline V gene data show CDR1 as SSHAT and CDR2 as FNYEAQ (reference sequence). This CDR3 is built from 15 residues. CDR3 coding DNA: TGTGCTAGCAGCCCGGGCTTTGAGGGTCACGGGGAGCTGTTTTTT. It codes for CASSPGFEGHGELFF.

J is TRBJ2-3 and V is TRBV29-1; 9 bases align to TRBD1. V lost 2 bases and J lost 6; bases outside the gene matches: 6. CDR3 size: 14 residues. Germline CDR1 and CDR2: SQVTM and ANQGSEA. CDR3 sequence: CSVETGQGADTQYF. DNA of the CDR3: TGCAGCGTTGAAACGGGACAGGGAGCCGATACGCAGTATTTT.

The chain recombines TRBV19 with TRBJ2-1; D unclear. The V gene lost 4 bases and the J gene lost 0 bases, with 13 bases spanning the gap. The CDR3 contains 16 residues. Germline CDR1 and CDR2: LNHDA and SQIVND (reference sequence). This CDR3 reads CASSTRGLSSYNEQFF. The CDR3 coding sequence is TGTGCCAGTAGTACCCGAGGTCTGAGCTCCTACAATGAGCAGTTCTTC.

The gene calls are TRBV29-1 and TRBJ2-1; TRBD2 matches 10 bases. The CDR3 runs to 17 residues. Germline-derived CDR1 and CDR2 are SQVTM and ANQGSEA. The V gene end was trimmed by 1 base and the J gene end by 0 bases; junction bases not matched to a gene: 6. The CDR3 region is CSVEGFASGSSYNEQFF. CDR3 in DNA: TGCAGCGTTGAAGGGTTTGCTAGCGGGAGCTCCTACAATGAGCAGTTCTTC.

This clone was detected only a few times. The CDR3 nucleotides read TGTGCCAGCAGTTTATCGGACGGGAAAAATCAGCCCCAGCATTTT. Amino acid sequence: CASSLSDGKNQPQHF. The rearrangement links TRBV27 to TRBJ1-5; no reliable D call. This CDR3 comprises 15 residues. Trimming pared 0 bases from V and 4 bases from J, leaving 10 bases between. From germline, CDR1 is MNHEY and CDR2 SMNVEV (reference sequence).

J is TRBJ2-1 and V is TRBV19; 8 positions match TRBD2. The CDR3 contains 16 residues. Germline V CDR1 and CDR2: LNHDA, SQIVND (reference sequence). With 3 bases clipped from V and 3 bases from J, the junction kept 7 bases outside the gene matches. CDR3 region: CASSISVREVYNEQFF. The DNA of the CDR3 is TGTGCCAGTAGTATCTCGGTGCGGGAGGTCTACAATGAGCAGTTCTTC.

V usage is TRBV3-1 (or the pseudogene TRBV3-2) and J usage is TRBJ2-1; D may be TRBD2 (6 bases). The germline CDR1 and CDR2 sequences are LGHDT and YNNKEL (reference sequence). CDR3 length: 12 residues. V was clipped by 8 bases and J by 10 bases, with 15 bases between them. The CDR3, as DNA: TGTGCCAGCGGGACGGCGGCGGGGGAGCAGTTCTTC. This encodes CASGTAAGEQFF.

The gene calls are TRBV27 and TRBJ2-2, with TRBD2 identical over 9 bases. Losses at the gene ends were 0 bases for V and 2 bases for J; bases not matched to a gene: 7. The germline CDR1 and CDR2 sequences are MNHEY and SMNVEV (reference sequence). The CDR3 contains 18 residues. CDR3 protein: CASSLSPLAGFNTGELFF. As DNA, the CDR3 is TGTGCCAGCAGTTTATCCCCCCTAGCGGGATTTAACACCGGGGAGCTGTTTTTT.

The chain employs TRBV24-1 and TRBJ2-7, with 10 bases identical to TRBD2. The junction had 6 bases not matched to a gene; V was cut back by 3 bases and J by 5 bases. CDR3 length: 15 amino acids. The V gene's germline CDR1 is KGHDR and CDR2 SFDVKD. The CDR3 protein is CATSDPSGRLDEQYF. CDR3 in DNA: TGTGCCACCAGTGATCCTAGCGGGAGATTGGACGAGCAGTACTTC.

This clone appeared a few times. This chain links TRBV7-2 with TRBJ1-5, with D unclear. The CDR3 spans 13 residues. Germline V gene data show CDR1 as SGHTA and CDR2 as FQGNSA. V was cut by 3 bases and J by 4 bases, with 7 bases left in between. CDR3 sequence: CASSFSGNQPQHF. In DNA, the CDR3 is TGTGCCAGCAGCTTCTCGGGGAATCAGCCCCAGCATTTT.

This clone has only one observation. This rearrangement joins TRBV9 to TRBJ2-3, with TRBD2 matching over 7 bases. V was pared by 0 bases and J by 3 bases, with 10 bases of the junction left unmatched. Germline CDR1 is SGDLS and CDR2 is YYNGEE. The CDR3 spans 17 residues. The CDR3 DNA reads TGTGCCAGCAGCGTAGCGTTAGCGGGTAACCCTACAGATACGCAGTATTTT. This encodes CASSVALAGNPTDTQYF. The full variable domain, its missing parts supplied by reference TRBV9 and TRBJ2-3, is DSGVTQTPKHLITATGQRVTLRCSPRSGDLSVYWYQQSLDQGLQFLIQYYNGEERAKGNILERFSAQQFPDLHSELNLSSLELGDSALYFCASSVALAGNPTDTQYFGPGTRLTVL.

As DNA, the CDR3 is TGTGCCAGCAGTGTAACCACTAGCGGCGAGCAGTACTTC. Its protein is CASSVTTSGEQYF. The J gene is TRBJ2-7, the V gene TRBV2; TRBD2 matches 8 bases. CDR3 size: 13 residues. V was pared by 4 bases and J by 6 bases, with 5 bases of the junction left unmatched. Germline CDR1 and CDR2: SNHLY and FYNNEI. Full variable domain (rest looked up from reference TRBV2 and TRBJ2-7): EPEVTQTPSHQVTQMGQEVILRCVPISNHLYFYWYRQILGQKVEFLVSFYNNEISEKSEIFDDQFSVERPDGSNFTLKIRSTKLEDSAMYFCASSVTTSGEQYFGPGTRLTVT.

The rearrangement uses TRBV12-3 or TRBV12-4 and TRBJ2-7, with D possibly matching TRBD2 (5 bases). The CDR3 length is 13 residues. Trimming left V 6 bases short and J 1 base short, with 10 bases between. CDR3 residues: CASRQRGSYEQYF. CDR3 coding DNA: TGTGCCAGCAGGCAACGGGGTTCCTACGAGCAGTACTTC.